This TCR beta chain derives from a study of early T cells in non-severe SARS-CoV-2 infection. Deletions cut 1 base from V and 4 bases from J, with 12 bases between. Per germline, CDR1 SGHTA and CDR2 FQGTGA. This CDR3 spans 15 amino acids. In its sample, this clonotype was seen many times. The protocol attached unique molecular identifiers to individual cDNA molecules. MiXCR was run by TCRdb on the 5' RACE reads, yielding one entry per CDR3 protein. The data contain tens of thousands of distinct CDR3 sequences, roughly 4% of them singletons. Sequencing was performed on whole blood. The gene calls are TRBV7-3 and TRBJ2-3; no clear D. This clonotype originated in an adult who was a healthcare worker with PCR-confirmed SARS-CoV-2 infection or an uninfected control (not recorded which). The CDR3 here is CASSLSQFGADTQYF. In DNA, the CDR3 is TGTGCCAGCAGCTTAAGCCAGTTCGGCGCAGATACGCAGTATTTT.